What follows describes a single TCR beta chain. Assay used: immunoSEQ multiplex PCR; TCRdb lists only in-frame clones, some missing. Of a few hundred thousand clones listed, approximately 85% are singletons. The sample originates from a study of blood T cell repertoires in COVID-19. Germline CDR1 reads SGHNT; CDR2 reads YYREEE (reference sequence). V lost 0 bases to trimming and J lost 0 bases; unmatched junction nucleotides: 1. The CDR3 is 15 residues long. Material for sequencing was PBMCs or T cells enriched from blood (not recorded which). The J gene is TRBJ1-1, the V gene TRBV5-4, with TRBD1 identical over 8 bases. This receptor was identified in a woman in her thirties who had recovered from COVID-19. The CDR3 DNA reads TGTGCCAGCAGCTTGGACAGGGGGATGAACACTGAAGCTTTCTTT. Amino acids: CASSLDRGMNTEAFF.